This TCR beta chain comes out of a study of cytomegalovirus exposure and HLA in healthy donors. The wider study: Earlier, some 200 million T cells were analyzed, and about 120 million unique TCR beta sequences were found among them. Findings of the study overall: For cytomegalovirus status, the classifier reportedly gave diagnoses with high specificity and sensitivity. Fewer N-insertions than the roughly 650-donor mean were reportedly shown by an Asian-associated ancestry cluster in a later analysis.

The PCR made use of 60 Vbeta and 13 Jbeta primers. Produced via immunoSEQ multiplex PCR; TCRdb's table is partial and in-frame only. Of fewer than 150,000 clones in the sample, roughly 79% were seen once. Worth noting for this clone: Its antigen is still unknown.

Germline V gene data show CDR1 as GTSNPN and CDR2 as SVGIG (reference sequence). This CDR3 comprises 12 residues. The V and J ends lost 6 bases and 3 bases respectively, with 10 bases between them. Sequenced sample: PBMCs. The receptor's source is a man younger than 45 in good health and CMV-seronegative. The chain links TRBV30 to TRBJ2-3, with a weak D call TRBD1 (6 bases). The CDR3 region is CACQDSTDTQYF. DNA for the CDR3: TGTGCCTGCCAGGACAGTACAGATACGCAGTATTTT. Filled out from reference TRBV30 and TRBJ2-3, the complete variable domain reads SQTIHQWPATLVQPVGSPLSLECTVEGTSNPNLYWYRQAAGRGLQLLFYSVGIGQISSEVPQNLSASRPQDRQFILSSKKLLLSDSGFYLCACQDSTDTQYFGPGTRLTVL.